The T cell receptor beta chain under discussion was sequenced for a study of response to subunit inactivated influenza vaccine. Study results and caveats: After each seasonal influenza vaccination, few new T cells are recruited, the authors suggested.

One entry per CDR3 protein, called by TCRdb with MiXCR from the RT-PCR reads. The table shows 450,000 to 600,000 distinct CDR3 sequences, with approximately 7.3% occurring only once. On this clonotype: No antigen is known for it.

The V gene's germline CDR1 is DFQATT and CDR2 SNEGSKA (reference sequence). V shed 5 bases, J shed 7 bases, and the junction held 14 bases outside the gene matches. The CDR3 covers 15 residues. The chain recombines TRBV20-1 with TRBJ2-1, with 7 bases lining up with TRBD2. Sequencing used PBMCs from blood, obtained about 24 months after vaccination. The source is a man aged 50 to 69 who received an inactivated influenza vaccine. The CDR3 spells CSALFREAGLNEQFF. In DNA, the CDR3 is TGCAGTGCTCTCTTTAGGGAAGCGGGGTTAAATGAGCAGTTCTTC.